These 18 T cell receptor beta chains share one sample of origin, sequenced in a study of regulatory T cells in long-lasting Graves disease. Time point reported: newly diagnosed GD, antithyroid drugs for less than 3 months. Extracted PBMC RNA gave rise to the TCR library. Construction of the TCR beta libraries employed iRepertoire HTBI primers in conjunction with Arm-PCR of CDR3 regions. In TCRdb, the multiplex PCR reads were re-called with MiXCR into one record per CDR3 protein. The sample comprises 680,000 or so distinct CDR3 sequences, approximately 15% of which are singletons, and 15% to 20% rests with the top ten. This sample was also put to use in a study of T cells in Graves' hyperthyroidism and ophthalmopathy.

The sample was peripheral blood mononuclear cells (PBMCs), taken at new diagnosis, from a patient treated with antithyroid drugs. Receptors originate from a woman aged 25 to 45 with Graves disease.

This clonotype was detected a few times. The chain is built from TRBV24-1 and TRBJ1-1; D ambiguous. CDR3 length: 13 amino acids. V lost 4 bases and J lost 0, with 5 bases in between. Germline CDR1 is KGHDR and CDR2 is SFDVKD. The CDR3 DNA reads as TGTGCCACCAGTGAACCAGTGAACACTGAAGCTTTCTTT. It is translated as CATSEPVNTEAFF.

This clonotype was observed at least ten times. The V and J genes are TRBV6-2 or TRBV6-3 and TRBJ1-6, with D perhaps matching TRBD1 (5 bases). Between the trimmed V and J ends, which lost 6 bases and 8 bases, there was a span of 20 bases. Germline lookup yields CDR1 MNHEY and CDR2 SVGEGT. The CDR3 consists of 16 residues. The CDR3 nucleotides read TGTGCCAGCAGGGGGCGGAGAGGGAACTTGGATTCACCCCTCCACTTT. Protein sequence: CASRGRRGNLDSPLHF.

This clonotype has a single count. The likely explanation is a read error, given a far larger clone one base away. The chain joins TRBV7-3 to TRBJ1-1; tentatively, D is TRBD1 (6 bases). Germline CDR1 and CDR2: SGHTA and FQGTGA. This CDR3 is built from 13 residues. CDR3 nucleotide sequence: TGTGCCAACAGCTGGACAGTAAACACTGAAGCTTTCTTT. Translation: CANSWTVNTEAFF.

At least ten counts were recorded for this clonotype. CDR3 DNA: TGTGCCAGCAGCGAATCTCAGGGCTCCTATGGCTACACCTTC. Its protein product is CASSESQGSYGYTF. The chain joins TRBV27 to TRBJ1-2; D is perhaps TRBD1 (5 bases). The CDR3 has 14 amino acids. Germline lookup yields CDR1 MNHEY and CDR2 SMNVEV (reference sequence). V was shortened by 6 bases and J by 4 bases, with 15 bases between the two germline ends.

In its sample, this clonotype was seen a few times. The CDR3 protein is CASVGTSGSPDTQYF. The CDR3 bases are TGTGCCAGCGTAGGGACTAGCGGGAGTCCAGATACGCAGTATTTT. The chain is built from TRBV5-5 and TRBJ2-3, with TRBD2 identical over 14 bases. Germline loops: CDR1 SGHKS, CDR2 YYEKEE (reference sequence). V was clipped by 7 bases and J by 4 bases; unmatched bases: 5. This CDR3 spans 15 amino acids.

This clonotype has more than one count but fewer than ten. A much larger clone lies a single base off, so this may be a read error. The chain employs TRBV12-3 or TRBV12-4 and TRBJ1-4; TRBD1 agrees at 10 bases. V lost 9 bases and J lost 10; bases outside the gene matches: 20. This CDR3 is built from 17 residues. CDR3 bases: TGTGCCAGAATCCTTCCTTATCCCGGGACAGGGGAAGGAAAACTGTTTTTT. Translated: CARILPYPGTGEGKLFF.

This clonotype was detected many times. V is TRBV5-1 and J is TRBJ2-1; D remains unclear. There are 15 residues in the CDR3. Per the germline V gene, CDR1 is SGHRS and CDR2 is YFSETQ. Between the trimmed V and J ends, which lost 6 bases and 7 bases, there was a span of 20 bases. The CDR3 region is CASTLERIDWNEQFF. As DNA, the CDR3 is TGCGCCAGCACCCTGGAACGGATTGACTGGAATGAGCAGTTCTTC.

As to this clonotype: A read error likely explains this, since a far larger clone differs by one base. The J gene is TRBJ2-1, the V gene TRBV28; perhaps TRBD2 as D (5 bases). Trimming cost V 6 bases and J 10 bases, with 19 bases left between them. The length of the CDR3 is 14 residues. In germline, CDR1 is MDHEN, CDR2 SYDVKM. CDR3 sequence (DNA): TGTGCCAGCAGGCGGGTAGGGAGCTCCTACGAGCAGTTCTTC. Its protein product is CASRRVGSSYEQFF. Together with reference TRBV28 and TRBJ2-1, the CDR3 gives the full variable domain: DVKVTQSSRYLVKRTGEKVFLECVQDMDHENMFWYRQDPGLGLRLIYFSYDVKMKEKGDIPEGYSVSREKKERFSLILESASTNQTSMYLCASRRVGSSYEQFFGPGTRLTVL.

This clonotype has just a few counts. CDR3 sequence (DNA): TGTGCCAGCAGCCAAGAAGGACATCCCCTCTATGGCTACACCTTC. The encoded protein is CASSQEGHPLYGYTF. This chain connects TRBV3-1 to TRBJ1-2; the D gene is possibly TRBD1 (5 bases). This CDR3 has 15 amino acids. CDR1 is LGHDT and CDR2 is YNNKEL in the germline V gene (reference sequence). The ends were cut back, 0 bases at V and 4 bases at J, with 12 bases in the middle.

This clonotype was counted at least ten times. For the CDR3, the DNA is TGTGCCAGCCCCGGGACAGGCGGTTCCTACGAGCAGTACTTC. Its protein product is CASPGTGGSYEQYF. The V call is TRBV28, the J call TRBJ2-7, with TRBD1 matching 8 bases. The CDR3 sequence is 14 residues long. Germline-derived CDR1 and CDR2 are MDHEN and SYDVKM. V was clipped by 8 bases and J by 1 base; unmatched bases: 7.

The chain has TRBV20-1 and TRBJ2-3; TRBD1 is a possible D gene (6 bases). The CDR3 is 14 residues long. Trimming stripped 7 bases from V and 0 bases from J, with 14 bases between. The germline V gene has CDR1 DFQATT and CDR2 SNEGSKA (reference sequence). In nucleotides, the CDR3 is TGCAGTGTAAGAAGGGGGTCTAGCACAGATACGCAGTATTTT. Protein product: CSVRRGSSTDTQYF.

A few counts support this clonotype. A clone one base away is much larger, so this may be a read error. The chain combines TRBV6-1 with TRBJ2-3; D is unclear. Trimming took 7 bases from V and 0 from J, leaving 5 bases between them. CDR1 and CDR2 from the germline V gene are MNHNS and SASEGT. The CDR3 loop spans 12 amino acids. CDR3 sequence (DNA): TGTGCCAGCAAGAGTAGCACAGATACGCAGTATTTT. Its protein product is CASKSSTDTQYF.

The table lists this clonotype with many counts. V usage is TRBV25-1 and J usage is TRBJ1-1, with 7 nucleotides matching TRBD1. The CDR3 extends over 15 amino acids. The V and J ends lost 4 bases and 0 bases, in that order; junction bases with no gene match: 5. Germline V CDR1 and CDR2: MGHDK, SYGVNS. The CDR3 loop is CASSGTGKMNTEAFF. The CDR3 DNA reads TGTGCCAGCAGTGGGACAGGAAAAATGAACACTGAAGCTTTCTTT.

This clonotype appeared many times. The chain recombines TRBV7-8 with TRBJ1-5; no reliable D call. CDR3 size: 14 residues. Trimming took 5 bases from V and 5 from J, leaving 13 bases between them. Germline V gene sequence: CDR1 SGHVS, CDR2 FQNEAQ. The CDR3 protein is CASSLTRSDQPQHF. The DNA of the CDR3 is TGTGCCAGCAGCCTGACAAGGAGCGATCAGCCCCAGCATTTT.

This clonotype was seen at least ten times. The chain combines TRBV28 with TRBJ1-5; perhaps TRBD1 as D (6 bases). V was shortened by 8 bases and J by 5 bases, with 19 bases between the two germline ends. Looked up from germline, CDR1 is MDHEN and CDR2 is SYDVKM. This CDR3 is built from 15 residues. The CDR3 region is CASQGTRGVHQPQHF. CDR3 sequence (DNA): TGTGCCAGCCAGGGGACCCGGGGGGTCCATCAGCCCCAGCATTTT. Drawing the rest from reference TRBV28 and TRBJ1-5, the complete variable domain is DVKVTQSSRYLVKRTGEKVFLECVQDMDHENMFWYRQDPGLGLRLIYFSYDVKMKEKGDIPEGYSVSREKKERFSLILESASTNQTSMYLCASQGTRGVHQPQHFGDGTRLSIL.

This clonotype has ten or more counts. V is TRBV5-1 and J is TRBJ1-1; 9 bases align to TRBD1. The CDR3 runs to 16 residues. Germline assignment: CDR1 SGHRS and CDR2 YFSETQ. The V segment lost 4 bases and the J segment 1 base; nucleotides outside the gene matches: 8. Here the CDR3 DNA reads TGCGCCAGCAGCCCACTTTCGGGACAGGGGAACACTGAAGCTTTCTTT. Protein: CASSPLSGQGNTEAFF.

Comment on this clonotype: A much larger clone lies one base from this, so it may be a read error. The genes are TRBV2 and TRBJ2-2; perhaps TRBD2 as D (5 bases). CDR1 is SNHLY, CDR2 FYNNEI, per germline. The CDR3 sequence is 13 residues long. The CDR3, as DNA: TGTGCCAGCAAAGAGGGATACACCGGGGAGCCGTTTTTT. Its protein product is CASKEGYTGEPFF. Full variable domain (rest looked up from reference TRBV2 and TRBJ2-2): EPEVTQTPSHQVTQMGQEVILRCVPISNHLYFYWYRQILGQKVEFLVSFYNNEISEKSEIFDDQFSVERPDGSNFTLKIRSTKLEDSAMYFCASKEGYTGEPFFGEGSRLTVL.

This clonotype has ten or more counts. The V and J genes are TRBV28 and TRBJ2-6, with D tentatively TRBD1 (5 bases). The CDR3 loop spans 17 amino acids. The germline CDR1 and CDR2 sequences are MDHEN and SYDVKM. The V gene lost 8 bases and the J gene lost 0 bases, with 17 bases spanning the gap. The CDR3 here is CASRTRQGPSGANVLTF. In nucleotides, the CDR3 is TGTGCCAGCCGAACCCGCCAGGGCCCCTCTGGGGCCAACGTCCTGACTTTC.